This record looks at one TCR beta chain sequence and its context. The sample belongs to a study of blood T cell repertoires in COVID-19. The V segment lost 5 bases and the J segment 6 bases; nucleotides outside the gene matches: 5. The CDR3 totals 15 residues. CDR1 and CDR2 (germline): SGHTA, FQGTGA. TCRdb keeps only in-frame clones here, not all; method: immunoSEQ multiplex PCR. The sample lists about 530,000 clones; around nine tenths were seen once. The source material was peripheral blood. The TCR was taken from a woman in her forties or fifties with COVID-19, enrolled during active disease. The rearrangement joins TRBV7-3 to TRBJ2-3, with 13 positions matching TRBD2. CDR3 nucleotide sequence: TGTGCCAGCAGCCCTACTAGCGGGGGGGGCGATACGCAGTATTTT. It codes for CASSPTSGGGDTQYF. Variable domain in full (rest from reference TRBV7-3 and TRBJ2-3): GAGVSQTPSNKVTEKGKYVELRCDPISGHTALYWYRQSLGQGPEFLIYFQGTGAADDSGLPNDRFFAVRPEGSVSTLKIQRTERGDSAVYLCASSPTSGGGDTQYFGPGTRLTVL.